This TCR beta chain comes out of a study of patients and donors after allogeneic stem cell transplantation. Inclusive of both ends, the CDR3 amounts to 19 amino acids. TCRdb reprocessed the RT-PCR reads via MiXCR and lists one record per CDR3 protein. The sample carries about 960,000 distinct CDR3 sequences, more than 15% recorded once. This clonotype was detected only once. The DNA is omitted, as the CDR3 cannot be located on it reliably, and the CDR3 follows TCRdb's listing. The V and J genes are TRBV21-1 and TRBJ1-5. TRBV21-1 has pseudogene status. Sequenced material: blood, either unsorted or a sorted T cell fraction (not recorded which). The receptor's source is a human donor who was either an allogeneic HSCT recipient or a stem cell or donor lymphocyte infusion donor (not recorded which). It is not recorded whose cells these are; they may come from a transplant donor. The CDR3: CASSTPGWGGGNSNQPQHF.